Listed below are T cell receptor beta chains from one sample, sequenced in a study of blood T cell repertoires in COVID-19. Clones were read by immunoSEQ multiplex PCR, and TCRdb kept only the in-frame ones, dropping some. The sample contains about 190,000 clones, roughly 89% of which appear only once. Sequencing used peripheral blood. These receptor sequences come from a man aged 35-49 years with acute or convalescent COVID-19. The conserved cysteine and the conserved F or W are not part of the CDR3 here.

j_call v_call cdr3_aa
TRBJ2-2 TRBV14 ASSQVLNTGELF
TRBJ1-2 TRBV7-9 ASSPLRQDPNYGYT
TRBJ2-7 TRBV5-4 ASGPITDRAIEQY
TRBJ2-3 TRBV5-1 ASSLVGTSVSTDTQY
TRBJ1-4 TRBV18 ASSPAIGGGTNEKLF
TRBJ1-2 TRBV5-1 ASSLEGWTNYGYT
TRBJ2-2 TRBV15 ATSRDLAGDRGGELF
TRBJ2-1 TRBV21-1 ASSPICPGQMEEQF
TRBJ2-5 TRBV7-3 ASSVGLKETQY
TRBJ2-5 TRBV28 ASSLGGDETQY
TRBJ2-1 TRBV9 ASSGGTSGVSSYNEQF
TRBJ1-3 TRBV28 ASRVGSTGNTIY
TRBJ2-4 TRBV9 ASSERMVQGVAKNIQY
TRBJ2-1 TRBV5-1 ASSLAAGRGNEQF
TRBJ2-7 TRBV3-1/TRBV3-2 ASSLARHEQY
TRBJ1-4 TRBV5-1 ASSQGATTNEKLF
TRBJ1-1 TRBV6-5 ASSPPMNTEAF
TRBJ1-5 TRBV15 ATAERANHQPQH
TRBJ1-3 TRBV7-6 ASSLRVQGANFAGNTIY
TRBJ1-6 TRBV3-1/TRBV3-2 ASSSQRGIGSPLH
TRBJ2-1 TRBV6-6 ASSRHRQGQSYNEQF
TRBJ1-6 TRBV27 ASSLLTGNLSPLH
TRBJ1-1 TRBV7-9 ASSVGPNTEAF
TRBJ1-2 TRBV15 ATTAGGTAYGYT
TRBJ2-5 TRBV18 ASSRGLAGFGETQY
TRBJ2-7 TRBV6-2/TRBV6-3 ASSYSTASYEQY
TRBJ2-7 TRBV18 ASSPLRDSGGSYEQY
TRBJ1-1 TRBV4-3 ASSQARGFEAF
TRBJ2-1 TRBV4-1 ASSLPRIAGFHNEQF
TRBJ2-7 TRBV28 ASSFHPGLEQY
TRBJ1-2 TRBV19 ASRRSGTGHGYT
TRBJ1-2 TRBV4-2 ASSQGYRGYT
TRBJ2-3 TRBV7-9 ASSRRGSAKITDTQY
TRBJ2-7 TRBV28 ASSYRTPTTGPIPSYEQY
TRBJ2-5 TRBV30 AWSAGTARETQY
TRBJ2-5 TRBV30 AWSPGYQETQY
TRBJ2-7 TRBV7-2 ASSPRTGGSYEQY
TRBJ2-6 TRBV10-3 AISDSGTGASGANVLT
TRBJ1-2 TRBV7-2 ASSLGAVKVYGYT
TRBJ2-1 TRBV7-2 ASSSGSYNEQF
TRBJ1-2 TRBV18 ASSPGGTWGYT
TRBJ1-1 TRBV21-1 ASSKVTGGAAEAF